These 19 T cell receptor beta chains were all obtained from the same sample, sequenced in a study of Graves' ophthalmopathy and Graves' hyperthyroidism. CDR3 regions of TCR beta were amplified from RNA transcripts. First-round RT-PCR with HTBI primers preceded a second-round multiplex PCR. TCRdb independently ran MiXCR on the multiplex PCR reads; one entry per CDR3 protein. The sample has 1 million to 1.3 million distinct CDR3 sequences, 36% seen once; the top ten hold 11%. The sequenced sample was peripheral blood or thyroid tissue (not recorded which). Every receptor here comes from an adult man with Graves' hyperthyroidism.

This CDR3 is CSARTGEVSGGANVLTF. The DNA of the CDR3 is TGCAGTGCTAGAACAGGGGAAGTGTCGGGAGGGGCCAACGTCCTGACTTTC. V usage is TRBV20-1 and J usage is TRBJ2-6; TRBD1 matches 7 bases. V lost 2 bases, J lost 4 bases, and 11 bases stayed unmatched. CDR3 length: 17 amino acids. Germline CDR1 DFQATT, CDR2 SNEGSKA (reference sequence).

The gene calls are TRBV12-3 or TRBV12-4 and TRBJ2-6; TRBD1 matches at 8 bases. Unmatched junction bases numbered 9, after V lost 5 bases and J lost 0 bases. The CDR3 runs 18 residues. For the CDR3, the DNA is TGTGCCAGCAGTACACCAGGGGGCTGGCGCTCTGGGGCCAACGTCCTGACTTTC. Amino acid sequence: CASSTPGGWRSGANVLTF.

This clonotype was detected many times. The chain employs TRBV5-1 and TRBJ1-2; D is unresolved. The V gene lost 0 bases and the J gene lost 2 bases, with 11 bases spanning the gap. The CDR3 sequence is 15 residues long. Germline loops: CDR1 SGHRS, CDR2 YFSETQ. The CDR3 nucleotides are TGCGCCAGCAGCTTGGATCGTCAGAAAAACTATGGCTACACCTTC. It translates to CASSLDRQKNYGYTF. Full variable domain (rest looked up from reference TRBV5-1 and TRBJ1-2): KAGVTQTPRYLIKTRGQQVTLSCSPISGHRSVSWYQQTPGQGLQFLFEYFSETQRNKGNFPGRFSGRQFSNSRSEMNVSTLELGDSALYLCASSLDRQKNYGYTFGSGTRLTVV.

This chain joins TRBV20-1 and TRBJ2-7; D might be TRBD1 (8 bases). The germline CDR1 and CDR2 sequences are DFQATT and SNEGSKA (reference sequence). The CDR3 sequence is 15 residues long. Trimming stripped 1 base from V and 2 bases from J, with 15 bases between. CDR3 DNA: TGCAGTGCTAGAGGGGGAGGGACAGGCACCTACGAGCAGTACTTC. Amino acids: CSARGGGTGTYEQYF.

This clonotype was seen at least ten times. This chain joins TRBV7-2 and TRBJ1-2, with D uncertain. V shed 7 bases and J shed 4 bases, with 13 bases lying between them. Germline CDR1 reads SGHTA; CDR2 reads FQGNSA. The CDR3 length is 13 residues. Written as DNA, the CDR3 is TGTGCCAGCACCCAGAGGACGGCCTATGGCTACACCTTC. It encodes CASTQRTAYGYTF.

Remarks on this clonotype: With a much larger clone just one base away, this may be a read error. The CDR3, as DNA: TGCAGTGCTTGGGCAGGAGACTATGGCTACACCTTC. Translating gives CSAWAGDYGYTF. V is TRBV20-1 and J is TRBJ1-2; D is uncertain. Germline CDR1 and CDR2: DFQATT and SNEGSKA (reference sequence). Trimming removed 5 bases at V and 3 bases at J, with 10 bases between. The CDR3 runs to 12 residues.

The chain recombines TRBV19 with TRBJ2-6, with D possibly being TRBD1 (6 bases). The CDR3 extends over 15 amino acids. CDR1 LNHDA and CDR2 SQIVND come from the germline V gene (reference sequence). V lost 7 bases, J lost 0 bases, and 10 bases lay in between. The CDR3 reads CASTDRFSGANVLTF. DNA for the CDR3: TGTGCCAGTACCGACAGGTTCTCTGGGGCCAACGTCCTGACTTTC.

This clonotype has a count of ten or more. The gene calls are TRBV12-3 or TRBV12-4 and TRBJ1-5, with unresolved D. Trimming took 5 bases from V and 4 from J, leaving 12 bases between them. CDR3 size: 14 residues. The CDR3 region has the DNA TGTGCCAGCAGTAGGACGGCGGGGAATCAGCCCCAGCATTTT. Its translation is CASSRTAGNQPQHF.

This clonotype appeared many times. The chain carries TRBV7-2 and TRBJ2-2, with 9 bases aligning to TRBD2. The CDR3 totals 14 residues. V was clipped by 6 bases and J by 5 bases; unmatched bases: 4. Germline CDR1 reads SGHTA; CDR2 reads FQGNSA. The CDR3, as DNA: TGTGCCAGCAGGGGACTAGCCGAGACCGGGGAGCTGTTTTTT. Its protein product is CASRGLAETGELFF.

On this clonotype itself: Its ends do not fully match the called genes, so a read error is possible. The CDR3 sequence: CASSYSFNTGELFF. For the CDR3, the DNA is TGTGCCAGCAGTTACTCGTTCAACACCGGGGAGCTGTTTTTT. This sequence joins TRBV10-3 and TRBJ2-2; no clear D gene. The germline CDR1 and CDR2 sequences are ENHRY and SYGVKD. There are 14 residues in the CDR3.

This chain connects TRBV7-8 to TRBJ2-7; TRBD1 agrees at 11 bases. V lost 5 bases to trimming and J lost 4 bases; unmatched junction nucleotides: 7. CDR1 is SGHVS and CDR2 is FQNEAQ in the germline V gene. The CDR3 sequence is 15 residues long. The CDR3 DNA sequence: TGTGCCAGCAGCCCGGGACAGGGGGTTCATTACGAGCAGTACTTC. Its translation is CASSPGQGVHYEQYF.

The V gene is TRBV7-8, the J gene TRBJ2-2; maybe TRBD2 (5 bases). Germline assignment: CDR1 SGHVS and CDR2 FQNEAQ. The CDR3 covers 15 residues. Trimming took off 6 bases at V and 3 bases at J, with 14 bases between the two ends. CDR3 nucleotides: TGTGCCAGCAGTTCGCTGGGAGTTCACACCGGGGAGCTGTTTTTT. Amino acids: CASSSLGVHTGELFF. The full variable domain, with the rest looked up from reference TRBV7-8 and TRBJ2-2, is GAGVSQSPRYKVAKRGQDVALRCDPISGHVSLFWYQQALGQGPEFLTYFQNEAQLDKSGLPSDRFFAERPEGSVSTLKIQRTQQEDSAVYLCASSSLGVHTGELFFGEGSRLTVL.

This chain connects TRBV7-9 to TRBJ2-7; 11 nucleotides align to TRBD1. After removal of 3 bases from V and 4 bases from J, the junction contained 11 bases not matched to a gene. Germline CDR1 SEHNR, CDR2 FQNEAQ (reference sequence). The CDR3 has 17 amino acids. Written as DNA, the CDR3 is TGTGCCAGCAGCTTGGGGACAGGGGGAGGAATCGAGTACGAGCAGTACTTC. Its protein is CASSLGTGGGIEYEQYF.

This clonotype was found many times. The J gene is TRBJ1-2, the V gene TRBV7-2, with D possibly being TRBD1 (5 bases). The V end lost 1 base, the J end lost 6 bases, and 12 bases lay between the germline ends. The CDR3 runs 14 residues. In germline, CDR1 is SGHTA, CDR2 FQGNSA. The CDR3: CASSLVGPRDGYTF. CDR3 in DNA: TGTGCCAGCAGCTTAGTGGGGCCCAGAGATGGCTACACCTTC. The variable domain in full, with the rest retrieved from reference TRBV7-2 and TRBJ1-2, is GAGVSQSPSNKVTEKGKDVELRCDPISGHTALYWYRQSLGQGLEFLIYFQGNSAPDKSGLPSDRFSAERTGGSVSTLTIQRTQQEDSAVYLCASSLVGPRDGYTFGSGTRLTVV.

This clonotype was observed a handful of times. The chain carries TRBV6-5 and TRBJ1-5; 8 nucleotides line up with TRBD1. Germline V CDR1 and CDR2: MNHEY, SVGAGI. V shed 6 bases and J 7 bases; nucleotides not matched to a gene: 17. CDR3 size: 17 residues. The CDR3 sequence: CASRSGLGQGMRQPQHF. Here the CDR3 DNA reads TGTGCCAGCAGGTCTGGGCTAGGACAGGGAATGAGGCAGCCCCAGCATTTT.

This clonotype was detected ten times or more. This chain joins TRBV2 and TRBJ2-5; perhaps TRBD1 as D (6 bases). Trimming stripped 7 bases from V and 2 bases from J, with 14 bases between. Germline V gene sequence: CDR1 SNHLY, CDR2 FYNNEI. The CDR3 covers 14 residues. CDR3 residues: CASTGQSKQETQYF. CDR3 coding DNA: TGTGCCAGCACTGGACAGTCTAAACAAGAGACCCAGTACTTC.

This CDR3 is CASSRVYGDSEAFF. In nucleotides, the CDR3 is TGTGCCAGCAGTCGGGTTTACGGGGACTCTGAAGCTTTCTTT. V and J are TRBV6-5 and TRBJ1-1, with D possibly TRBD1 on 5 matching bases. The CDR3 is 14 amino acids. The germline V gene has CDR1 MNHEY and CDR2 SVGAGI. Trimming took 5 bases from V and 6 from J, leaving 16 bases between them.

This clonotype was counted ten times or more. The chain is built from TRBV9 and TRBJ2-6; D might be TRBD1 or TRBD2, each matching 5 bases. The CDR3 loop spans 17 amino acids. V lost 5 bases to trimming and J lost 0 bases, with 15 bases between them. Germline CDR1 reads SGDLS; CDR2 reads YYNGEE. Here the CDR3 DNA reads TGTGCCAGCAGGGGGGAGTTTGGGGACTCTGGGGCCAACGTCCTGACTTTC. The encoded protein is CASRGEFGDSGANVLTF.

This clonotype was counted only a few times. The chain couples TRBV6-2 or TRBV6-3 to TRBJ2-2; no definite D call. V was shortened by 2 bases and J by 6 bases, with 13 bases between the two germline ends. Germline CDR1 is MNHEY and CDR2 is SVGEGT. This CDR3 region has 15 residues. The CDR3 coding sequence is TGTGCCAGCAGTTACGTCAGGAGATATGCCGGGGAGCTGTTTTTT. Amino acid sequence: CASSYVRRYAGELFF.